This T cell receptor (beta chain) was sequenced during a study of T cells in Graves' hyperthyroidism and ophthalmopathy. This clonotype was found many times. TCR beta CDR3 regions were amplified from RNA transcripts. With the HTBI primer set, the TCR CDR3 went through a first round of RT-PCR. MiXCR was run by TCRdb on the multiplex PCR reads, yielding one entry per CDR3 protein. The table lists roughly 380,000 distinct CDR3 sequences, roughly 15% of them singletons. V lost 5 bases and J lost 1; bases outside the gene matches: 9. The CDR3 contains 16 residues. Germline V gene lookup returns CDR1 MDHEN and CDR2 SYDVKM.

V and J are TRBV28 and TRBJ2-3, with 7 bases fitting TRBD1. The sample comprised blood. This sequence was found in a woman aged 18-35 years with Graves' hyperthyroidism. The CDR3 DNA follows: TGTGCCAGCAGTCGGTACAGGGGTAGGGGCACAGATACGCAGTATTTT. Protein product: CASSRYRGRGTDTQYF.